The next 26 T cell receptor beta chains were all read from a single sample in a study of metastatic and nonmetastatic thyroid tumors. TCRdb re-clonotyped the PCR reads through MiXCR. This sample has approximately 13,000 clones, with about 23% found just once. No patient received treatment before thyroid surgery. Material: blood. Source of these receptors: a female donor with papillary thyroid cancer or a benign thyroid nodule (not recorded which). Some clones in this sample may be carry-over from other donors' samples.

In its sample, this clone ranks as medium-sized. The V call is TRBV2, the J call TRBJ2-2, with 10 bases lining up with TRBD1. The J segment lost 8 bases and the V segment lost 2 bases, leaving 5 bases of the junction unmatched. Germline-derived CDR1 and CDR2 are SNHLY and FYNNEI. This CDR3 is 15 amino acids long. CDR3 in amino acids: CASSERTGGIGELFF. CDR3 nucleotides: TGTGCCAGCAGTGAAAGGACAGGGGGGATTGGGGAGCTGTTTTTT.

This clone was seen only a few times. Germline and junction disagree at one end, which may indicate a read error. V gene TRBV6-1 combines with J gene TRBJ2-2, with a weak D call TRBD2 (6 bases). The CDR3 consists of 15 residues. Germline-derived CDR1 and CDR2 are MNHNS and SASEGT. The CDR3 DNA reads TGTGCCAATCATCGTGGGGCGGGGAACACCCGGGAGCTGTTTTTT. Translation gives CANHRGAGNTRELFF.

This clone appeared many times. The CDR3 protein is CASSLGQGSIYEQYF. CDR3 bases: TGTGCCAGCAGCTTGGGACAGGGGAGCATCTACGAGCAGTACTTC. The J gene is TRBJ2-7, the V gene TRBV5-4; the match to TRBD1 covers 8 bases. CDR1 and CDR2 (germline): SGHNT, YYREEE (reference sequence). Trimming removed 0 bases from V and 3 bases from J; junction bases left unmatched: 5. The CDR3 runs to 15 residues.

In its sample, this clone is medium-sized. The V gene is TRBV28, the J gene TRBJ2-7, with D unclear. Germline V gene lookup returns CDR1 MDHEN and CDR2 SYDVKM. Trimming took 2 bases from V and 2 from J, leaving 10 bases between them. The CDR3 is 14 residues long. CDR3 region: CASSLRGQPYEQYF. In DNA form, the CDR3 reads TGTGCCAGCAGTTTAAGAGGTCAGCCCTACGAGCAGTACTTC.

This chain links TRBV5-1 with TRBJ1-2; 8 bases align to TRBD1. V shed 0 bases, J shed 9 bases, and the junction held 7 bases outside the gene matches. The CDR3 runs to 14 residues. Per germline, CDR1 SGHRS and CDR2 YFSETQ. The CDR3 DNA sequence: TGCGCCAGCAGCTTGGGGTCGGACAGGGAGCGCTACACCTTC. It yields the protein CASSLGSDRERYTF.

This clone was recorded at least ten times. This chain uses TRBV9 with TRBJ1-6; D might be TRBD1 (5 bases). The CDR3 is 15 amino acids. Germline V gene sequence: CDR1 SGDLS, CDR2 YYNGEE. The germline V and J ends were trimmed by 4 bases and 7 bases, with 15 bases remaining between them. CDR3 DNA sequence: TGTGCCAGCAGCCCATCATGGACAACGAATTCACCCCTCCACTTT. Its protein product is CASSPSWTTNSPLHF. The full variable domain, in which reference TRBV9 and TRBJ1-6 provide the parts outside the CDR3, is DSGVTQTPKHLITATGQRVTLRCSPRSGDLSVYWYQQSLDQGLQFLIQYYNGEERAKGNILERFSAQQFPDLHSELNLSSLELGDSALYFCASSPSWTTNSPLHFGNGTRLTVT.

There are many counts of this clone. This chain uses TRBV19 with TRBJ2-1; TRBD2 aligns across 10 bases. Germline CDR1 is LNHDA and CDR2 is SQIVND (reference sequence). Unmatched junction bases numbered 7, after V lost 1 base and J lost 4 bases. This CDR3 has 17 amino acids. The CDR3 region is CASSIGSGRAGYNEQFF. The CDR3 nucleotides read TGTGCCAGTAGTATAGGGAGCGGGAGGGCCGGGTACAATGAGCAGTTCTTC.

This clone has ten or more counts. This clone may be a read error of a much larger clone one base away. The same CDR3 arises from other DNA sequences in this sample as well. This chain links TRBV3-1 with TRBJ1-2; tentative D call: TRBD1 (5 bases). In germline, CDR1 is LGHDT, CDR2 YNNKEL (reference sequence). The CDR3 is 15 amino acids. V dropped 5 bases and J dropped 4 bases, with 17 bases sitting between them. The CDR3 reads CASSSSPGQVYGYTF. Written as DNA, the CDR3 is TGTGCCAGCAGCTCGAGCCCGGGGCAGGTCTATGGCTACACCTTC.

The table lists this clone with a count of one. This CDR3 reads CASSHASASYEQYF. The CDR3 bases are TGTGCCAGCAGCCACGCTTCCGCTTCCTACGAGCAGTACTTC. V gene TRBV3-1 combines with J gene TRBJ2-7, with D unresolved. Germline-derived CDR1 and CDR2 are LGHDT and YNNKEL (reference sequence). Trimming pared 3 bases from V and 1 base from J, leaving 10 bases between. This CDR3 contains 14 residues.

This chain links TRBV5-1 with TRBJ2-3; 14 nucleotides agree with TRBD2. The CDR3 contains 17 residues. The V gene's germline CDR1 is SGHRS and CDR2 YFSETQ. Trimming cost V 4 bases and J 4 bases; bases outside gene matches: 8. The CDR3 region is CASSGTSGSRSADTQYF. Written as DNA, the CDR3 is TGCGCCAGCAGCGGGACTAGCGGGAGCCGAAGCGCAGATACGCAGTATTTT. Full variable domain (remainder filled in from reference TRBV5-1 and TRBJ2-3): KAGVTQTPRYLIKTRGQQVTLSCSPISGHRSVSWYQQTPGQGLQFLFEYFSETQRNKGNFPGRFSGRQFSNSRSEMNVSTLELGDSALYLCASSGTSGSRSADTQYFGPGTRLTVL.

At least ten counts were recorded for this clone. This chain connects TRBV4-1 to TRBJ1-2, with D tentatively TRBD1 (6 bases). There are 15 residues in the CDR3. V lost 2 bases, J lost 4 bases, and 14 bases lay in between. Germline values: CDR1 MGHRA, CDR2 YSYEKL. CDR3 nucleotide sequence: TGCGCCAGCAGCCAACCGAGGGACATCTTCTATGGCTACACCTTC. Translating gives CASSQPRDIFYGYTF.

This chain connects TRBV11-2 to TRBJ2-7; unclear D gene. The CDR3 extends over 15 amino acids. V was pared by 0 bases and J by 1 base, with 10 bases between. CDR1 and CDR2 (germline): SGHAT, FQNNGV. As DNA, the CDR3 is TGTGCCAGCAGCTTAGAGGGTGGGTATTCCTACGAGCAGTACTTC. Translating it yields CASSLEGGYSYEQYF.

This clone is medium-sized in the sample. The genes are TRBV7-2 and TRBJ1-2; D is perhaps TRBD1 (5 bases). This CDR3 contains 14 residues. V shed 0 bases and J shed 11 bases, with 16 bases lying between them. CDR1 is SGHTA and CDR2 is FQGNSA in the germline V gene. The CDR3 DNA sequence: TGTGCCAGCAGCTTAGCCGTGGGGGGGTTAGGGTACACCTTC. This translates into CASSLAVGGLGYTF.

By share of the sample, this clone is medium-sized (0.01 to 0.1%). The chain couples TRBV19 to TRBJ1-5, with D uncertain. V was pared by 6 bases and J by 8 bases, with 14 bases between. The germline V gene has CDR1 LNHDA and CDR2 SQIVND (reference sequence). CDR3 length: 13 residues. The CDR3 DNA reads TGTGCCAGTAGCCGAGTGCCCGGGGAGCCCCAGCATTTT. Amino acids: CASSRVPGEPQHF.

This clone was recorded a few times. This chain joins TRBV28 and TRBJ2-1, with 10 bases lining up with TRBD2. The V gene's germline CDR1 is MDHEN and CDR2 SYDVKM. The CDR3 runs 14 residues. V dropped 7 bases and J dropped 2; count of bases not matched to a gene: 2. The CDR3 DNA follows: TGTGCCAGCAAGCGGGAGGGGACCTACAATGAGCAGTTCTTC. Its protein product is CASKREGTYNEQFF.

This clone was counted ten times or more. This chain joins TRBV9 and TRBJ2-1; D is ambiguous. V shed 4 bases and J shed 0 bases, with 8 bases lying between them. This CDR3 spans 14 amino acids. Germline CDR1 reads SGDLS; CDR2 reads YYNGEE. Here the CDR3 DNA reads TGTGCCAGCAGCACTACTAACTCCTACAATGAGCAGTTCTTC. Its translation is CASSTTNSYNEQFF. The complete variable domain, with remaining parts taken from reference TRBV9 and TRBJ2-1, reads DSGVTQTPKHLITATGQRVTLRCSPRSGDLSVYWYQQSLDQGLQFLIQYYNGEERAKGNILERFSAQQFPDLHSELNLSSLELGDSALYFCASSTTNSYNEQFFGPGTRLTVL.

This clone showed up just once. The gene calls are TRBV5-1 and TRBJ1-2, with D possibly being TRBD1 (6 bases). From germline, CDR1 is SGHRS and CDR2 YFSETQ. The CDR3 length is 15 residues. V lost 0 bases, J lost 3 bases, and 12 bases lay in between. The CDR3 spells CASSLGGTPDYGYTF. As DNA, the CDR3 is TGCGCCAGCAGCTTGGGCGGGACACCAGACTATGGCTACACCTTC. Combining the CDR3 with reference TRBV5-1 and TRBJ1-2 gives the whole variable domain KAGVTQTPRYLIKTRGQQVTLSCSPISGHRSVSWYQQTPGQGLQFLFEYFSETQRNKGNFPGRFSGRQFSNSRSEMNVSTLELGDSALYLCASSLGGTPDYGYTFGSGTRLTVV.

In its sample, this clone was seen many times. The CDR3 coding sequence is TGTGCCAGCTCACCACCGGGATCCGTTAGCTCTGGAAACACCATATATTTT. Amino acids: CASSPPGSVSSGNTIYF. This sequence joins TRBV18 and TRBJ1-3, with unresolved D. The CDR3 is 17 residues long. Per the germline V gene, CDR1 is KGHSH and CDR2 is LQKENI. V shed 0 bases and J shed 0 bases, with 12 bases lying between them.

Many counts were recorded for this clone. A much larger clone differs by one base, so this may be a read error. The CDR3 carries no conserved terminal phenylalanine or tryptophan, so it likely arises from a read error. CDR3 in amino acids: CASSISGFEKLFS. In DNA, the CDR3 is TGTGCCAGTAGTATTTCAGGGTTTGAAAAACTGTTTTCT. The genes are TRBV19 and TRBJ1-4, with a tentative D call TRBD1 (5 bases). Germline loops: CDR1 LNHDA, CDR2 SQIVND (reference sequence). V was clipped by 3 bases and J by 7 bases, with 9 bases between them. The CDR3 contains 13 residues.

This clone came up many times. The chain has TRBV20-1 and TRBJ1-5; D is unclear. The ends were cut back, 0 bases at V and 2 bases at J, with 17 bases in the middle. The germline V gene encodes CDR1 DFQATT and CDR2 SNEGSKA (reference sequence). This CDR3 is built from 17 residues. The CDR3 sequence is CSARDPRAGLGNQPQHF. CDR3 DNA: TGCAGTGCTAGAGATCCCCGAGCGGGGTTGGGCAATCAGCCCCAGCATTTT.

This clone was counted at least ten times. The genes are TRBV5-4 and TRBJ1-1, with D uncertain. This CDR3 spans 11 amino acids. Germline values: CDR1 SGHNT, CDR2 YYREEE (reference sequence). Trimming stripped 9 bases from V and 1 base from J, with 7 bases between. CDR3 DNA: TGTGCCACGACGAAGAACACTGAAGCTTTCTTT. This sequence encodes CATTKNTEAFF. Drawing the rest from reference TRBV5-4 and TRBJ1-1, the complete variable domain is ETGVTQSPTHLIKTRGQQVTLRCSSQSGHNTVSWYQQALGQGPQFIFQYYREEENGRGNFPPRFSGLQFPNYSSELNVNALELDDSALYLCATTKNTEAFFGQGTRLTVV.

Many counts were recorded for this clone. The genes are TRBV7-9 and TRBJ1-1; TRBD1 might be the D (6 bases). CDR3 length equals 13 residues. V shed 7 bases and J shed 5 bases, with 14 bases lying between them. CDR1 and CDR2 from the germline V gene are SEHNR and FQNEAQ (reference sequence). CDR3 coding DNA: TGTGCCAGCACCCTTAGGGGGGGGACTGAAGCTTTCTTT. It specifies CASTLRGGTEAFF.

This clone has a count of ten or more. The chain carries TRBV20-1 and TRBJ2-2; D is possibly TRBD2 (6 bases). Per the germline V gene, CDR1 is DFQATT and CDR2 is SNEGSKA (reference sequence). The CDR3 totals 13 residues. With 5 bases removed from V and 8 bases from J, the gap between germline ends came to 15 bases. The CDR3 region is CSALGTSGGELFF. CDR3 in DNA: TGCAGTGCTCTTGGGACTTCAGGGGGGGAGCTGTTTTTT.

Only a few counts were recorded for this clone. In DNA, the CDR3 is TGTGCCACCAGTTCCCCTAGCGAGGCGGCTACGCAGTATTTT. Protein: CATSSPSEAATQYF. J is TRBJ2-3 and V is TRBV24-1; the D gene is possibly TRBD2 (6 bases). V lost 6 bases, J lost 8 bases, and 17 bases lay in between. Germline V gene sequence: CDR1 KGHDR, CDR2 SFDVKD. This CDR3 region has 14 residues.

The chain uses TRBV3-1 and TRBJ2-7; weak D call: TRBD2 (5 bases). The germline V gene has CDR1 LGHDT and CDR2 YNNKEL (reference sequence). The CDR3 extends over 13 amino acids. Trimming left V 7 bases short and J 7 bases short, with 17 bases between. The CDR3 protein is CASMQRDYGEQYF. CDR3 DNA sequence: TGTGCCAGCATGCAGCGAGACTACGGGGAGCAGTACTTC.

By share, this clone counts as medium-sized. This rearrangement joins TRBV19 to TRBJ2-1; TRBD2 agrees at 7 bases. The CDR3 extends over 12 amino acids. The ends lost 3 bases at V and 8 bases at J; junction bases unmatched: 1. CDR1 and CDR2 from the germline V gene are LNHDA and SQIVND (reference sequence). CDR3 loop: CASSMTSHEQFF. The CDR3 DNA reads TGTGCCAGTAGTATGACTAGCCATGAGCAGTTCTTC.